This T cell receptor (beta chain) was found in a study of blood T cell repertoires in COVID-19. Those enrolled, adults aged about 18 to 89 years, came from under 25 US areas. Clones were sequenced by immunoSEQ multiplex PCR, and TCRdb holds only the in-frame ones, with some missing. The profile shows approximately 200,000 clones, 90% of them singletons. The length of the CDR3 is 15 residues. CDR1 and CDR2 (germline): SEHNR, FQNEAQ (reference sequence). J gave up 5 bases and V 2 bases, and 3 bases lay outside the gene matches. The sequenced sample was PBMCs or T cells enriched from blood (not recorded which). The source of this sequence is a man younger than 45 who had recovered from COVID-19. The chain carries TRBV7-9 and TRBJ2-1; 10 bases fit TRBD2. CDR3 sequence: CASSLLSGGDNEQFF. In DNA, the CDR3 is TGTGCCAGCAGCTTACTCAGCGGGGGGGACAATGAGCAGTTCTTC.